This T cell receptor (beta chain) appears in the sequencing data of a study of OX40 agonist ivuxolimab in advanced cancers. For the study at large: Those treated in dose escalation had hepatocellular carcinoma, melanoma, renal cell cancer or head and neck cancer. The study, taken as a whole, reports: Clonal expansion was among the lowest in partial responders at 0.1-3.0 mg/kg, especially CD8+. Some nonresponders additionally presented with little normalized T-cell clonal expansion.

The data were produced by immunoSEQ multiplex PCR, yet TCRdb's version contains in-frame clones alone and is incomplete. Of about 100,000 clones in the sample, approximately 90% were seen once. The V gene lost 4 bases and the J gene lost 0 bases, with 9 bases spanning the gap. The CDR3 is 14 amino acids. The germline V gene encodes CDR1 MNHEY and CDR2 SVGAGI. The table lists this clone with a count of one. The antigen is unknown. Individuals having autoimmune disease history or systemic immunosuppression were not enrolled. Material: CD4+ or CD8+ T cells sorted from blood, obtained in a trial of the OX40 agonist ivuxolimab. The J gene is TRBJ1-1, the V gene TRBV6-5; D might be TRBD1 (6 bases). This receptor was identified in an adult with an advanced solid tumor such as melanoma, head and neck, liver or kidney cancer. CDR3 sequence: CASSSGQLNTEAFF. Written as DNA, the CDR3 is TGTGCCAGCAGTTCAGGACAGTTGAACACTGAAGCTTTCTTT.